A single count supports the clone carrying this T cell receptor (beta chain). Antigen: not known. Assay used: immunoSEQ multiplex PCR; TCRdb lists only in-frame clones, some missing. The sample lists about 62,000 clones, more than 65% occurring once. This specimen belongs to a study of OX40 agonist ivuxolimab in advanced cancers. Study conclusions and caveats: Clonal expansion among partial responders at 0.1-3.0 mg/kg ranked near the lowest. Clonal expansion from baseline to week 6 occurred in both CD4+ and CD8+ T cells. The expanded peripheral T cells' antigen specificity was not determined.

Germline V gene sequence: CDR1 WNHNN, CDR2 SYGVQD (reference sequence). The CDR3 consists of 15 residues. Trimming stripped 10 bases from V and 0 bases from J, with 17 bases between. This sample comprised CD4+ or CD8+ T cells sorted from blood, obtained in a trial of the OX40 agonist ivuxolimab. This sequence joins TRBV10-1 and TRBJ2-3, with a tentative D call TRBD2 (7 bases). The clonotype originates from an adult with an advanced solid tumor such as melanoma, head and neck, liver or kidney cancer. CDR3 region: CATLGAGVSTDTQYF. The CDR3 coding sequence is TGCGCCACCTTGGGGGCGGGGGTAAGCACAGATACGCAGTATTTT.